A selection of T cell receptor beta chains follows, all from one sample in a study of OX40 agonist ivuxolimab in advanced cancers. Profiled with immunoSEQ multiplex PCR; TCRdb holds only in-frame clones, not every one. The profile shows about 82,000 clones, around 90% of them singletons. The specimen was CD4+ or CD8+ T cells sorted from blood, collected in a trial of the OX40 agonist ivuxolimab. Receptor source: an adult with an advanced solid tumor such as melanoma, head and neck, liver or kidney cancer. The conserved cysteine and the conserved F or W are not part of the CDR3 here. Not all rows give a size; the values are once, few, many and, for expanded clones, a class.

>TRBV2|.|TRBJ1-2
ASSVGQGALGYT
>TRBV13|.|TRBJ2-7
ASSSRFDRLASFPANYEQY
>TRBV30|.|TRBJ1-1
AWSGRNTEAF
>TRBV15|.|.
ATSSLGTGGYEQY
>TRBV7-9|.|TRBJ1-3
ASSLAPVTAGNTIY
>TRBV15|.|TRBJ2-1
ATSRELAESSYNEQF
>TRBV4-3|.|TRBJ2-1
ASSQGGSPWDEQF
>TRBV27|.|TRBJ2-2
ASSGLENTGELF
>TRBV6-5|.|TRBJ2-1
ASSSGLATYNEQF
>TRBV25-1|once|TRBJ1-4
ASSKQPSGANEKLF
>TRBV30|.|TRBJ2-2
AWPNTGELF
>TRBV7-9|.|TRBJ1-2
ASTKGQLGYGYT
>TRBV11-2|.|TRBJ2-7
ASSLDRASGGYEQY
>TRBV18|.|TRBJ1-5
ASSLQTGGDQPQH
>TRBV10-3|once|TRBJ2-5
AISGLAGQETQY
>TRBV11-2|.|TRBJ2-3
ASSLGAGGATDTQY
>TRBV7-9|.|TRBJ2-2
ASSLNGEVVGELF
>TRBV6-5|.|TRBJ1-5
ASSWNSNQPQH
>TRBV6-5|.|TRBJ2-3
ASSYLQGATDTQY
>TRBV14|once|TRBJ2-7
ASSPGRGYEQY
>TRBV2|.|TRBJ2-7
ASSDWSRDEQY
>TRBV6-5|.|TRBJ2-7
ASSPRDRGYEQY
>TRBV19|.|TRBJ2-3
ASRTSGRSGDTQY
>TRBV11-2|.|TRBJ1-3
ASSFWDGGRNTIY
>TRBV9|.|TRBJ2-7
ASSVEKTGASGQY
>TRBV19|.|TRBJ2-2
ASSINRAWELF
>TRBV9|.|TRBJ2-1
ASSVERGTPDNEQF
>TRBV7-9|.|TRBJ2-1
ASTSGGDRYNEQF
>TRBV19|.|TRBJ2-7
ASSISYRGPSYEQY
>TRBV28|.|.
ASSSPETGYEQY
>TRBV7-3|.|TRBJ2-1
ASSFQSGTGPYNEQF
>TRBV6-4|once|TRBJ2-1
ASSDTENNEQF
>TRBV11-2|.|TRBJ2-2
ASSRGLAGTGELF
>TRBV2|.|TRBJ1-2
ASSGESYGYT
>TRBV9|.|TRBJ1-3
ASSVLGGLGGNTIY
>TRBV6-6|.|TRBJ1-1
ASIPYWDTEAF
>TRBV4-1|.|TRBJ2-1
ASSSSPGLPAVQF
>TRBV7-9|.|TRBJ1-2
ASSQTGFNYGYT
>TRBV11-2|.|TRBJ1-2
ASSGGGFGSYGYT
>TRBV7-7|.|TRBJ2-3
ASSLSKTTDTQY
>TRBV25-1|.|TRBJ1-2
ASSDLNYGYT
>TRBV6-1|.|TRBJ2-7
ASSTKTGRVYEQY
>TRBV4-1|.|TRBJ2-3
ASSQRGLPQNTDTQY
>TRBV9|.|TRBJ2-2
ASSVARLAGETGELF
>TRBV7-9|.|TRBJ2-7
ASSSTTGGSSGSLYEQY
>TRBV21-1|.|TRBJ2-6
ASSKAFGGAGANVLT
>TRBV19|.|TRBJ2-2
ASRSRGGTGELF
>TRBV27|.|TRBJ1-2
ASSAGGGYT
>TRBV5-6|.|TRBJ2-5
ASSLLSGQETQY